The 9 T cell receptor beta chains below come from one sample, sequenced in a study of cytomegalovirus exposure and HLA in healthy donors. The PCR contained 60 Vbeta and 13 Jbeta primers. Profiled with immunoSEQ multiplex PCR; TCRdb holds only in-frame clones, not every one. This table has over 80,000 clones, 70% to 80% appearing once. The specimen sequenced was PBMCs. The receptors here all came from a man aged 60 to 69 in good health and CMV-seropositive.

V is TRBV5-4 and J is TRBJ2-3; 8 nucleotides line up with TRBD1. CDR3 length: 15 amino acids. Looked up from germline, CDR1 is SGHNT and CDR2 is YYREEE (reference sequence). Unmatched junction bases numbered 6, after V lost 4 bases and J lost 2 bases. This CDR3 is CASSQDRGNTDTQYF. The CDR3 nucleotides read TGTGCCAGCAGCCAAGACAGGGGCAACACAGATACGCAGTATTTT.

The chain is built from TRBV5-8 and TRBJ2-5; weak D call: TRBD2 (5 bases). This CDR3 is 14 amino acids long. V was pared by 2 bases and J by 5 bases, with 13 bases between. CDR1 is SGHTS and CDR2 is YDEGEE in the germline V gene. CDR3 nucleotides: TGTGCCAGCAGCTTTGGAGGTTCTGGGGAGACCCAGTACTTC. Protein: CASSFGGSGETQYF.

The CDR3 DNA follows: TGTGCCAGTAGTATGGGCGCGACAGGGGTGGGCAATGAGCAGTTCTTC. It codes for CASSMGATGVGNEQFF. The J gene is TRBJ2-1, the V gene TRBV19, with 8 nucleotides matching TRBD1. The CDR3 has 16 amino acids. Trimming at V came to 3 bases and at J to 6 bases, leaving 10 bases not matched to a gene. CDR1 is LNHDA and CDR2 is SQIVND in the germline V gene (reference sequence).

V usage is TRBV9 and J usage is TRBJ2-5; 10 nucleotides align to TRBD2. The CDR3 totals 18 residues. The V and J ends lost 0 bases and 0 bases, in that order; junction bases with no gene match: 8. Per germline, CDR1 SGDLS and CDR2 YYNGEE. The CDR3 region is CASSVGVAGGANQETQYF. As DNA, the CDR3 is TGTGCCAGCAGCGTAGGAGTAGCGGGGGGTGCCAACCAAGAGACCCAGTACTTC.

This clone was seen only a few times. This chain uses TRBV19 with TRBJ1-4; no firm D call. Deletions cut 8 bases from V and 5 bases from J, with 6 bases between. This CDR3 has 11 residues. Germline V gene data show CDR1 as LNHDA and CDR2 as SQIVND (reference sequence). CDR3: CASGPNEKLFF. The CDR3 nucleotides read TGTGCCAGTGGCCCCAATGAAAAACTGTTTTTT.

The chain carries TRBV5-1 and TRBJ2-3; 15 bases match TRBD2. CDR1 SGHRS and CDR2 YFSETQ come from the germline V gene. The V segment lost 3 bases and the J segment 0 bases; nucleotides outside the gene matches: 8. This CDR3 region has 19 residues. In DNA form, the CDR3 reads TGCGCCAGCAGCTCGGGACTAGCGGGGGGATTACCTAGCACAGATACGCAGTATTTT. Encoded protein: CASSSGLAGGLPSTDTQYF.

The CDR3 loop reads CASSEPTGGAFETQYF. CDR3 sequence (DNA): TGTGCCAGCAGTGAACCGACGGGGGGTGCTTTTGAGACCCAGTACTTC. This chain uses TRBV2 with TRBJ2-5; 7 bases match TRBD2. CDR3 length: 16 residues. CDR1 and CDR2 from the germline V gene are SNHLY and FYNNEI. The junction had 11 bases not matched to a gene; V was cut back by 2 bases and J by 5 bases.

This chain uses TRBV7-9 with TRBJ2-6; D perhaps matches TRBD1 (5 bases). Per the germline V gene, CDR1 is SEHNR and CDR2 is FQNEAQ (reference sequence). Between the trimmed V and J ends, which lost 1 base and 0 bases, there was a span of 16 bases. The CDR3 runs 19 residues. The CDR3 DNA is TGTGCCAGCAGCTTAGGTGGGTCAGGGAAAGGCTCTGGGGCCAACGTCCTGACTTTC. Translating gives CASSLGGSGKGSGANVLTF.

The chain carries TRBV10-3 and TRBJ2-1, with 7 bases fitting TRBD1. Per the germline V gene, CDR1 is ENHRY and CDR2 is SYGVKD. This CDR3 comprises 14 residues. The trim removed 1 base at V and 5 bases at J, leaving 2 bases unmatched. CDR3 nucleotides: TGTGCCATCAGTGAGTTGGGACAGCACAATGAGCAGTTCTTC. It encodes CAISELGQHNEQFF.